These 5 T cell receptor beta chains came from one sample sequenced in a study of blood T cell repertoires in COVID-19. The repertoire was sequenced with immunoSEQ multiplex PCR; TCRdb's copy has only in-frame clones and lacks some. The sample shows 300,000 to 350,000 clones, roughly 84% of them seen only once. Sequenced: PBMCs or T cells enriched from blood (not recorded which). These receptors all come from a woman in her twenties or thirties who had recovered from COVID-19.

The J gene is TRBJ1-2, the V gene TRBV6-1, with 8 bases fitting TRBD1. The V and J ends lost 4 bases and 3 bases, in that order; junction bases with no gene match: 13. Germline V lookup: CDR1 MNHNS, CDR2 SASEGT. The CDR3 consists of 17 residues. Here the CDR3 DNA reads TGTGCCAGCAGTGGAGAGACAGGGGAGGGGTTTGACTATGGCTACACCTTC. Its translation: CASSGETGEGFDYGYTF.

The rearrangement links TRBV12-5 to TRBJ2-2; 8 bases fit TRBD2. Germline CDR1 LGHNT, CDR2 FRNRAP. The CDR3 contains 16 residues. The V gene end was trimmed by 8 bases and the J gene end by 2 bases; junction bases not matched to a gene: 10. The CDR3 sequence: CASRSGAGGNTGELFF. CDR3 nucleotides: TGTGCTAGTCGGTCCGGGGCGGGGGGTAACACCGGGGAGCTGTTTTTT.

The V and J genes are TRBV27 and TRBJ1-1; 11 bases fit TRBD1. The germline CDR1 and CDR2 sequences are MNHEY and SMNVEV (reference sequence). V lost 10 bases and J lost 4; bases outside the gene matches: 8. This CDR3 has 14 residues. This chain's CDR3 is CATLDRGQSTEAFF. The DNA for the CDR3 is TGTGCCACCTTGGACAGGGGGCAAAGCACTGAAGCTTTCTTT.

The chain employs TRBV7-9 and TRBJ2-1; the D is unclear. The germline V gene has CDR1 SEHNR and CDR2 FQNEAQ (reference sequence). CDR3 length equals 11 residues. V shed 5 bases and J shed 6 bases, with 5 bases lying between them. The CDR3 spells CASSPSNEQFF. The CDR3, as DNA: TGTGCCAGCAGCCCCTCCAATGAGCAGTTCTTC. The full variable domain, with the rest looked up from reference TRBV7-9 and TRBJ2-1, is DTGVSQNPRHKITKRGQNVTFRCDPISEHNRLYWYRQTLGQGPEFLTYFQNEAQLEKSRLLSDRFSAERPKGSFSTLEIQRTEQGDSAMYLCASSPSNEQFFGPGTRLTVL.

The chain is built from TRBV28 and TRBJ1-2; D is unresolved. This CDR3 contains 16 residues. The V gene's germline CDR1 is MDHEN and CDR2 SYDVKM. V was clipped by 8 bases and J by 6 bases, with 25 bases between them. DNA of the CDR3: TGTGCCAGCCTTAAGGGAGAGCTATTAGGGATGGATGGCTACACCTTC. Protein product: CASLKGELLGMDGYTF.